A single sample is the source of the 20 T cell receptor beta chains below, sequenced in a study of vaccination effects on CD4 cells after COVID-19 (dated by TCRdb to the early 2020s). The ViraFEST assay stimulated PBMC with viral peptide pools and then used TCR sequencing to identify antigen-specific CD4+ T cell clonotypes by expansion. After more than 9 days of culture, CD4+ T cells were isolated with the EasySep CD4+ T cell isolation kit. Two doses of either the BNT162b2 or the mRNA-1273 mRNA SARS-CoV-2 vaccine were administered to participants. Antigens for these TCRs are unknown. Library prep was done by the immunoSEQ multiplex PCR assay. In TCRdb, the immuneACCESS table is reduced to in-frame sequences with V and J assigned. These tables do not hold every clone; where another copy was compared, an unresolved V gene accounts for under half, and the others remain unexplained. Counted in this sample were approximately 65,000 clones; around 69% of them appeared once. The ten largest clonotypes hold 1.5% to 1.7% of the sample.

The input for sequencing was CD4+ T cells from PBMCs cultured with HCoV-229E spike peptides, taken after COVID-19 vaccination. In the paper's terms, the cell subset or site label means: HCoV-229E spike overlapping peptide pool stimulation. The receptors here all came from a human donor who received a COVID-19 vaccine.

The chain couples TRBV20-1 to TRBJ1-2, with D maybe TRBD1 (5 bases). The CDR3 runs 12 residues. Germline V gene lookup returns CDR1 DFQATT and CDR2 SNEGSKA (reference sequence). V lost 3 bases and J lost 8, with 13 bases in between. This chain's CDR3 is CSASEGFDGYTF. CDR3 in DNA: TGCAGTGCTAGTGAGGGGTTCGACGGCTACACCTTC.

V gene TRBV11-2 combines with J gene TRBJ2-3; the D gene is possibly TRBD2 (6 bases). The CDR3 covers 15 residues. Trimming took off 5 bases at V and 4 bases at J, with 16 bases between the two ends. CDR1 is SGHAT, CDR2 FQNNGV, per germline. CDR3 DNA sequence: TGTGCCAGCAGCCCCACTCCGGAGGGGTCAGATACGCAGTATTTT. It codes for CASSPTPEGSDTQYF.

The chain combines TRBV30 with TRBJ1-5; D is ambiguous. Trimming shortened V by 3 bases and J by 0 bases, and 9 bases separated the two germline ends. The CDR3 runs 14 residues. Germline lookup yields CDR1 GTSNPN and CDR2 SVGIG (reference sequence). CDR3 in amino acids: CAWSWTYSNQPQHF. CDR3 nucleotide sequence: TGTGCCTGGAGCTGGACCTATAGCAATCAGCCCCAGCATTTT. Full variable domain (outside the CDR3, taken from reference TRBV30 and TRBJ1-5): SQTIHQWPATLVQPVGSPLSLECTVEGTSNPNLYWYRQAAGRGLQLLFYSVGIGQISSEVPQNLSASRPQDRQFILSSKKLLLSDSGFYLCAWSWTYSNQPQHFGDGTRLSIL.

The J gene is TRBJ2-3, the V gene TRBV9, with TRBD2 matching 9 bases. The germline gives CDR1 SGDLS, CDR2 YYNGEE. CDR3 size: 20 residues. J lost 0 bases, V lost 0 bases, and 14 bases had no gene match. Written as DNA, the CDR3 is TGTGCCAGCAGCGTAGAAGGAGGGGTAGCGGGGGCCCCCAGCACAGATACGCAGTATTTT. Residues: CASSVEGGVAGAPSTDTQYF.

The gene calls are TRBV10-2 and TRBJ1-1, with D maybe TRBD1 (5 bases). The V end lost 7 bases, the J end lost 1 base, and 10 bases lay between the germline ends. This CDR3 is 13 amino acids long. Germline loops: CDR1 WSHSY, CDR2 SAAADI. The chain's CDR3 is CASTRQGNTEAFF. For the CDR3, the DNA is TGCGCCAGCACGCGGCAGGGGAACACTGAAGCTTTCTTT.

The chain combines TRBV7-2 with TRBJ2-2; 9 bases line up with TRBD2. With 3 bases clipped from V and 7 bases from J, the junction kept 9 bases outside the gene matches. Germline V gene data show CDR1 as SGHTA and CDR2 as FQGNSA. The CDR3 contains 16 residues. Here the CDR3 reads CASSLGLRGGVGELFF. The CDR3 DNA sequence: TGTGCCAGCAGCTTGGGGCTGCGGGGGGGCGTCGGGGAGCTGTTTTTT. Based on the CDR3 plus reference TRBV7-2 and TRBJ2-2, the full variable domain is GAGVSQSPSNKVTEKGKDVELRCDPISGHTALYWYRQSLGQGLEFLIYFQGNSAPDKSGLPSDRFSAERTGGSVSTLTIQRTQQEDSAVYLCASSLGLRGGVGELFFGEGSRLTVL.

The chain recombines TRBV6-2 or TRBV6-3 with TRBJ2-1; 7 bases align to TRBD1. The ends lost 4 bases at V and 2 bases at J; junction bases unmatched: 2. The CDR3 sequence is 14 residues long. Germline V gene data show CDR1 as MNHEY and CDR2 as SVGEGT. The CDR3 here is CASSSQGTYNEQFF. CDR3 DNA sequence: TGTGCCAGCAGTTCACAGGGGACCTACAATGAGCAGTTCTTC.

CDR3 in DNA: TGTGCCACCAGTGACCCCCAGGGGGGACAAAAGAGTGCCTACACCTTC. Translated, it gives CATSDPQGGQKSAYTF. This chain uses TRBV24-1 with TRBJ1-2, with TRBD1 identical over 7 bases. Germline V gene data show CDR1 as KGHDR and CDR2 as SFDVKD. Germline trimming cut 4 bases from V and 10 bases from J; bases unmatched to any gene: 17. CDR3 size: 16 residues.

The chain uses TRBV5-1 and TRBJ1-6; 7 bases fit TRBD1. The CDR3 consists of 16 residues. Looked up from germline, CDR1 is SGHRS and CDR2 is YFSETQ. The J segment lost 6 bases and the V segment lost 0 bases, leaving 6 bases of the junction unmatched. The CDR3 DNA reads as TGCGCCAGCAGCTTGGGATCGACAGGGTCTAATTCACCCCTCCACTTT. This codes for CASSLGSTGSNSPLHF. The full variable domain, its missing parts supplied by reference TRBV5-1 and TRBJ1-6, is KAGVTQTPRYLIKTRGQQVTLSCSPISGHRSVSWYQQTPGQGLQFLFEYFSETQRNKGNFPGRFSGRQFSNSRSEMNVSTLELGDSALYLCASSLGSTGSNSPLHFGNGTRLTVT.

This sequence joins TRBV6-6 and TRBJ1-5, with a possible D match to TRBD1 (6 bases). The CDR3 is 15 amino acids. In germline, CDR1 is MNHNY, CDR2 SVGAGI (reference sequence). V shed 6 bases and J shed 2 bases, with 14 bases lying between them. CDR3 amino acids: CASSQQGPGNQPQHF. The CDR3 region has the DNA TGTGCCAGCAGCCAACAGGGTCCGGGCAATCAGCCCCAGCATTTT.

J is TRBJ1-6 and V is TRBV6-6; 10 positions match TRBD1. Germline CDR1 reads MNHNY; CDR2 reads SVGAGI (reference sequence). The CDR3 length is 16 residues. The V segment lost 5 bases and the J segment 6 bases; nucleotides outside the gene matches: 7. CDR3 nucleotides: TGTGCCAGCAGTGGCCGGGACAGGGGTGGTAATTCACCCCTCCACTTT. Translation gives CASSGRDRGGNSPLHF.

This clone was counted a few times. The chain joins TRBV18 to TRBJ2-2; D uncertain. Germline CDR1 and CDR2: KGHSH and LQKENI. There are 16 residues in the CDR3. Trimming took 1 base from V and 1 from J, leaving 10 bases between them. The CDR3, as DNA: TGTGCCAGCTCACCACTACGGGCCCGGAACACCGGGGAGCTGTTTTTT. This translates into CASSPLRARNTGELFF.

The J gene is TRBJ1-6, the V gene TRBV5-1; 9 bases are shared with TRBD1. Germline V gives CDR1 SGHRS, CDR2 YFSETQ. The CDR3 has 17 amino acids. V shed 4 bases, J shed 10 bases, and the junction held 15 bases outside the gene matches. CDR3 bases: TGCGCCAGCAGCCCCACCTTCGGACAGGGGCGTGAGTCACCCCTCCACTTT. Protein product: CASSPTFGQGRESPLHF.

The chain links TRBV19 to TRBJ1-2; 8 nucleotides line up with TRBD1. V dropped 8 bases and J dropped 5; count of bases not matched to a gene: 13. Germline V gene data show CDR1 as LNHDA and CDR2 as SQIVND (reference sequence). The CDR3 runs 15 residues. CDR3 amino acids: CASVETGERFYGYTF. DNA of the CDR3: TGTGCCAGTGTCGAGACAGGGGAAAGGTTTTATGGCTACACCTTC.

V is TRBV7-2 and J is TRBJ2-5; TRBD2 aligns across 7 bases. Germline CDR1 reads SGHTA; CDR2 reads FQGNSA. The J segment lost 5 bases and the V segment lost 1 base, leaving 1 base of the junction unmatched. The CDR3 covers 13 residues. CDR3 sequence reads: CASSLVGGETQYF. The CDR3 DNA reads TGTGCCAGCAGCTTAGTCGGGGGGGAGACCCAGTACTTC. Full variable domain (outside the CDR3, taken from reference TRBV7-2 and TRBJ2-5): GAGVSQSPSNKVTEKGKDVELRCDPISGHTALYWYRQSLGQGLEFLIYFQGNSAPDKSGLPSDRFSAERTGGSVSTLTIQRTQQEDSAVYLCASSLVGGETQYFGPGTRLLVL.

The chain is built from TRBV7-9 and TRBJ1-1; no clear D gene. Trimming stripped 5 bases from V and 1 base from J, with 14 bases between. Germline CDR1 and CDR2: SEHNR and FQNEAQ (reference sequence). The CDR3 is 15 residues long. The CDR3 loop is CASSQGGGRNTEAFF. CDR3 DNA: TGTGCCAGCAGCCAAGGTGGAGGGAGGAACACTGAAGCTTTCTTT.

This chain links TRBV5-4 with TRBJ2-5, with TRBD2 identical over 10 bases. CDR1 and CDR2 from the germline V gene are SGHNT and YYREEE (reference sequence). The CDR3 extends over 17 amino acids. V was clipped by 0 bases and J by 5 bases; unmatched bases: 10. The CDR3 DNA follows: TGTGCCAGCAGCTTGGGGGGGCGACTAGCGGGTGGGGAGACCCAGTACTTC. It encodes CASSLGGRLAGGETQYF.

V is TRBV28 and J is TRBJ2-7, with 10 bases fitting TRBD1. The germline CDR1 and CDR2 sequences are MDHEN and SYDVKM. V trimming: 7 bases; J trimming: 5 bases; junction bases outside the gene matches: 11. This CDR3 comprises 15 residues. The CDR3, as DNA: TGTGCCAGCACCTTAGGGGGGACAGGGGTCCACGAGCAGTACGTC. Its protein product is CASTLGGTGVHEQYV.

CDR3 DNA: TGTGCCAGCAGCTTAGATGGCCAGGGACGGGCTTTCTTT. It codes for CASSLDGQGRAFF. The chain has TRBV11-2 and TRBJ1-1; TRBD1 might be the D (5 bases). Germline CDR1 SGHAT, CDR2 FQNNGV. This CDR3 comprises 13 residues. Trimming took 0 bases from V and 11 from J, leaving 13 bases between them.

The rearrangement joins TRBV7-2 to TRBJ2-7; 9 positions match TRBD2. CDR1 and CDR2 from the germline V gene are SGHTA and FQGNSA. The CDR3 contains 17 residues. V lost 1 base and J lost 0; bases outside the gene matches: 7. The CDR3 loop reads CASSLGLAGRSSYEQYV. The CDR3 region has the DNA TGTGCCAGCAGCTTAGGGCTAGCGGGGAGGAGCTCCTACGAGCAGTACGTC.